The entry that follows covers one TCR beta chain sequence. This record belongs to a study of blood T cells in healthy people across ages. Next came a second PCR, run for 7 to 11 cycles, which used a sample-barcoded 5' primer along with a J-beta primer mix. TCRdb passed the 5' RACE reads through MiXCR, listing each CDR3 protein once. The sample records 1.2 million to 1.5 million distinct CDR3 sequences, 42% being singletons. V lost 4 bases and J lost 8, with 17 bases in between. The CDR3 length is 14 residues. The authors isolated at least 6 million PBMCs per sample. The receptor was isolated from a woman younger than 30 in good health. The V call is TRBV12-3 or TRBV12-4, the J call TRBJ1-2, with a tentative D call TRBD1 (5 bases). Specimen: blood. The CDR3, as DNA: TGTGCCAGCAGTTATCAGGGAGGGAAAGGCGGCTACACCTTC. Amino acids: CASSYQGGKGGYTF.